A selection of T cell receptor beta chains follows, all from one sample in a study of T-cell reconstitution after alpha-beta-depleted transplantation in children. From the PCR reads, TCRdb called clonotypes with MiXCR, one entry per CDR3 protein. The top ten clones hold about 9.4% of a sample with roughly 300,000 distinct CDR3 sequences, approximately 9.8% of them seen once. The material was PBMCs from the stem cell graft donor, obtained from the stem cell graft. The receptors here all came from a human donor who donated a stem cell graft to a child with SCID. Both conserved end residues are part of each CDR3. A D gene is named only where the DNA matches it firmly. Expanded clones get a size class; other rows say once, few or many, or leave the size out.

D	V	size	J	CDR3	DNA
-	TRBV5-1	-	TRBJ2-1	CASSFNRANEQFF	TGCGCCAGCAGCTTTAACCGCGCCAATGAGCAGTTCTTC
-	TRBV2	many	TRBJ2-7	CATHGGREQYF	TGTGCCACCCACGGGGGTCGCGAGCAGTACTTC
-	TRBV7-9	-	TRBJ1-1	CASSLDLGAFF	TGTGCCAGCAGCTTAGATTTGGGGGCTTTCTTT
-	TRBV7-9	once	TRBJ2-7	CASSLSGTGDEQYF	TGTGCCAGCAGCTTAAGTGGTACTGGGGACGAGCAGTACTTC
-	TRBV6-5	few	TRBJ2-7	CASSSLDGYRSYEQYF	TGTGCCAGCAGTTCCCTGGACGGGTATCGATCCTACGAGCAGTACTTC
TRBD1	TRBV12-3/TRBV12-4	-	TRBJ2-6	CASSRYPGTADSGANVLTF	TGTGCCAGCAGCCGGTACCCCGGGACAGCCGACTCTGGGGCCAACGTCCTGACTTTC
-	TRBV5-6	-	TRBJ2-2	CASSLAFGGELFF	TGTGCCAGCAGCTTGGCCTTCGGCGGGGAGTTGTTTTTT
-	TRBV18	-	TRBJ2-5	CASSPLHAFQGETQYF	TGTGCCAGCTCACCACTACACGCATTCCAGGGAGAGACCCAGTACTTC
TRBD2	TRBV10-3	-	TRBJ2-7	CAISELAGTYEQYF	TGTGCCATCAGTGAACTAGCGGGGACCTACGAGCAGTACTTC
-	TRBV12-3/TRBV12-4	many	TRBJ2-5	CASSSHSQETQYF	TGTGCCAGCAGTTCCCATTCACAAGAGACCCAGTACTTC
TRBD1	TRBV5-4	-	TRBJ2-2	CASSGDRVGYTGELFF	TGTGCCAGCAGCGGAGACAGGGTGGGGTACACCGGGGAGCTGTTTTTT
-	TRBV20-1	few	TRBJ2-7	CSAMPGGYEQYF	TGCAGTGCTATGCCGGGCGGATACGAGCAGTACTTC
-	TRBV6-1	many	TRBJ1-5	CASTAGGANQPQHF	TGTGCCAGCACCGCGGGGGGGGCTAATCAGCCCCAGCATTTT
-	TRBV6-4	few	TRBJ2-3	CASSDSKGGGTDTQYF	TGTGCCAGCAGTGACTCGAAGGGGGGTGGCACAGATACGCAGTATTTT
-	TRBV5-1	-	TRBJ2-5	CASSREGTFIAETQYF	TGCGCCAGCAGCCGAGAGGGCACTTTCATAGCAGAGACCCAGTACTTC
-	TRBV13	many	TRBJ1-2	CASSGERGGGYTF	TGTGCCAGCTCAGGGGAAAGGGGAGGCGGCTACACCTTC
TRBD1	TRBV2	few	TRBJ1-2	CASSEPGQSANYGYTF	TGTGCCAGCAGCGAACCGGGACAGTCAGCTAACTATGGCTACACCTTC
TRBD1	TRBV3-1	many	TRBJ1-2	CASSRGQGANYGYTF	TGTGCCAGCAGCCGTGGACAGGGGGCAAACTATGGCTACACCTTC
TRBD1	TRBV12-3/TRBV12-4	-	TRBJ1-5	CASSYRGDSNQPQHF	TGTGCCAGCAGTTACAGGGGTGATAGCAATCAGCCCCAGCATTTT
-	TRBV7-9	once	TRBJ1-6	CASSSQQTPLHF	TGTGCCAGCAGCTCACAACAGACACCCCTCCACTTT
-	TRBV19	-	TRBJ2-3	CASSPDQGNTQYF	TGTGCCAGTAGTCCGGATCAGGGGAATACGCAGTATTTT
-	TRBV29-1	-	TRBJ1-1	CSVVPLEAFF	TGCAGCGTTGTCCCGTTAGAAGCTTTCTTT
-	TRBV6-6	few	TRBJ1-1	CASSPSSDEAFF	TGTGCCAGCAGTCCCTCGTCGGATGAAGCTTTCTTT
-	TRBV7-9	-	TRBJ1-2	CASSLVPGDGYTF	TGTGCCAGCAGCTTAGTACCCGGGGATGGCTACACCTTC
-	TRBV20-1	few	TRBJ2-6	CSAPLARGAGANVLTF	TGCAGTGCCCCCCTCGCCAGGGGTGCTGGGGCCAACGTCCTGACTTTC
-	TRBV7-2	many	TRBJ2-2	CASSLSGTLNTGELFF	TGTGCCAGCAGCTTAAGTGGGACTCTAAACACCGGGGAGCTGTTTTTT
-	TRBV12-3/TRBV12-4	-	TRBJ2-7	CASRLNVGEQYF	TGTGCCAGCAGACTCAATGTTGGGGAGCAGTACTTC
-	TRBV12-3/TRBV12-4	few	TRBJ1-1	CASSLYGTAEAFF	TGTGCCAGCAGTTTATACGGGACGGCTGAAGCTTTCTTT
-	TRBV4-1	-	TRBJ1-5	CASSLAPGGPQHF	TGCGCCAGCAGCCTCGCCCCCGGGGGGCCCCAGCATTTT
TRBD1	TRBV20-1	-	TRBJ1-5	CSASPGQGSNQPQHF	TGCAGTGCATCACCGGGACAGGGTAGCAATCAGCCCCAGCATTTT
TRBD1	TRBV28	few	TRBJ1-6	CASSLLDRVVGTLHF	TGTGCCAGCAGCTTACTAGACAGGGTGGTGGGGACCCTCCACTTT
-	TRBV18	many	TRBJ1-2	CASSLPSGGDYGYTF	TGTGCCAGCTCCCTCCCTAGTGGGGGGGACTATGGCTACACCTTC
TRBD2	TRBV11-2	few	TRBJ2-1	CASSSWTSGGALYNEQFF	TGTGCCAGCAGCTCCTGGACTAGCGGGGGGGCACTCTACAATGAGCAGTTCTTC
-	TRBV27	many	TRBJ1-3	CASSYPGPRGWTLSSGNTIYF	TGTGCCAGCAGTTACCCCGGCCCTCGCGGGTGGACCCTTTCTTCTGGAAACACCATATATTTT
TRBD1	TRBV12-3/TRBV12-4	many	TRBJ1-1	CASTTTGLTEAFF	TGTGCCAGCACTACGACAGGGTTGACTGAAGCTTTCTTT
-	TRBV19	-	TRBJ2-2	CASSTQTSTGELFF	TGTGCCAGTAGTACCCAGACAAGCACCGGGGAGCTGTTTTTT